This record covers a single T cell receptor beta chain. This clonotype was observed a handful of times. Its antigen is currently not known. No base qualities exist here, and no much larger clone lies one base off it. The sample originates from a study of regulatory T cells in long-lasting Graves disease (dated by TCRdb to about 2021). With respect to the entire study: To count as having persistent Graves' disease, a patient had to have received antithyroid drug treatment for over 5 years with TSH receptor autoantibodies remaining persistently positive. The study took place in China and was registered as a clinical trial. A total of some 35 samples underwent TCR sequencing: some 13 from persistent and around 20 from newly diagnosed Graves' disease patients. Patients with persistent Graves' disease were compared with patients with newly diagnosed Graves' disease using TCR sequencing and RNA sequencing of peripheral blood. Antithyroid drugs had been taken for about 10.3 years on average by persistent Graves' disease patients in the clinical cohort.

Overall study outcomes, separate from this receptor: A larger number of public clonotypes was shared among persistent patients (about 2,700) than among newly diagnosed patients (approximately 1,000). Because the primary lesion, thyroid tissue, could not be accessed, the study looked at peripheral blood alone. The authors noted that the small sample size was a limitation that may lower accuracy. Only the TCR beta chain was sequenced and analyzed. Preferential use of TRBV28, TRBJ1-2 and TRBJ2-5 was observed in persistent disease, whereas TRBV20-1 and TRBJ2-1 were favored in newly diagnosed disease. Compared with newly diagnosed patients, persistent Graves' disease patients had lower TCR Shannon entropy and fewer highly expanded clones, which suggests clonal expansion.

According to the study, the label for this sample's time point signals: persistent/refractory GD, antithyroid drugs over 5 years with positive TRAb. For both TCR sequencing and RNA sequencing, RNA was extracted from PBMCs in TRIzol. The diagnosis of Graves' disease followed American Thyroid Association guidelines. The patients came from an endocrinology department in Xi'an, China. Each patient gave about 8.1 milliliters of peripheral blood, collected in an EDTA anticoagulant tube. PBMCs were isolated by Ficoll Paque Plus density gradient separation without further T cell sorting. An Agilent 2100 Bioanalyzer and agarose gel were used to check RNA quality, while a NanoDrop 2000 measured RNA concentration. From cysteine to phenylalanine, the CDR3 is 12 amino acids long. This entry keeps only the CDR3 DNA: 36 bases, framed from base 1. The germline V end is reduced by 11 bases and the J end by 10 bases; junction bases left unmatched: 7. The germline V gene encodes CDR1 KGHDR and CDR2 SFDVKD.

Library preparation employed multiplex PCR. Sequencing relied on an Illumina HiSeq 4000. TCR beta libraries were built with iRepertoire HTBI primers and Arm-PCR amplification of CDR3 regions. PCR products were gel purified before sequencing. The study's processing was this. Across samples, 60 to 80 TRBV and roughly 13 TRBJ segments were identified and used for gene usage analysis of CDR3 amino acid clonotypes. COPE and FqMerger were used to merge filtered high-quality paired reads into contigs. Contigs were aligned with BLAST to IMGT TRBV, TRBD and TRBJ reference genes, and CDR3 was defined per IMGT. Highly expanded clones were defined as clonotypes with a frequency above 0.1%. Repertoire diversity was measured by Shannon entropy, and V-J evenness by the Gini coefficient. Clonotypes shared by more than one individual were considered public. TCRdb handled the public reads itself, with Q25 trimming in fastp and clone calling in MiXCR, and kept productive beta chains. When rows share a CDR3 protein, they turn into one entry using the most common DNA and genes. The V and J calls were not made by the authors but by TCRdb's processing. The sample data list under 500,000 distinct CDR3 sequences, and 20% to 25% of these were observed just once. The top ten constitute around 21% of the sample.

The rearranged segments are TRBV24-1 and TRBJ1-6, and 7 junction bases match TRBD1. The sample in question was peripheral blood mononuclear cells (PBMCs), obtained when the disease was refractory, from a patient treated with antithyroid drugs. The TCR originated in a female donor with Graves disease. Here is the DNA: TGTGCCATTGACAGGGTGGACTCACCCCTCCACTTT. This is translated as CAIDRVDSPLHF.